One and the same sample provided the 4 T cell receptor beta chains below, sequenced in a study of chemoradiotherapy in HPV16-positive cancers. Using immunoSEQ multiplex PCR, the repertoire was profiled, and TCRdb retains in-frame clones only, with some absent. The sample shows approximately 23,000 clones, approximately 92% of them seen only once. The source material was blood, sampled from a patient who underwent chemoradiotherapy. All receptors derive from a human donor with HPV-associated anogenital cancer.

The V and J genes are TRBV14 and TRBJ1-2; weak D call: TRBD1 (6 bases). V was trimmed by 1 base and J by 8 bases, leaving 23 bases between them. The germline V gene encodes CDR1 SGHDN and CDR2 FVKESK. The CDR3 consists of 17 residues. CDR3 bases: TGTGCCAGCAGCCAAGCCCCCATAAGGGGGTTGTTAGGCGGCTACACCTTC. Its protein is CASSQAPIRGLLGGYTF. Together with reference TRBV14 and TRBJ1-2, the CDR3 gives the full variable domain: EAGVTQFPSHSVIEKGQTVTLRCDPISGHDNLYWYRRVMGKEIKFLLHFVKESKQDESGMPNNRFLAERTGGTYSTLKVQPAELEDSGVYFCASSQAPIRGLLGGYTFGSGTRLTVV.

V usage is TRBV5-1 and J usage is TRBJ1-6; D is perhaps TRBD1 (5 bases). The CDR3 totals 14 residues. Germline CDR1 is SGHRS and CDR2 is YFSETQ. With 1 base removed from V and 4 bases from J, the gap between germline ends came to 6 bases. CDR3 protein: CASSLRQYNSPLHF. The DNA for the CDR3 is TGCGCCAGCAGCTTGCGACAGTATAATTCACCCCTCCACTTT. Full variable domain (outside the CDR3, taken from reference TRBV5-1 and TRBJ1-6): KAGVTQTPRYLIKTRGQQVTLSCSPISGHRSVSWYQQTPGQGLQFLFEYFSETQRNKGNFPGRFSGRQFSNSRSEMNVSTLELGDSALYLCASSLRQYNSPLHFGNGTRLTVT.

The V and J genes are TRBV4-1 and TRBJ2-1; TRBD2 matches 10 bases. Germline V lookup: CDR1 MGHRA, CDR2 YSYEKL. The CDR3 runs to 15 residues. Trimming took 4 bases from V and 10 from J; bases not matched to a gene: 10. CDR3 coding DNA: TGCGCCAGCAGCCCAGAGCGGGAGGGCCTCTGGGAGCAGTTCTTC. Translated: CASSPEREGLWEQFF.

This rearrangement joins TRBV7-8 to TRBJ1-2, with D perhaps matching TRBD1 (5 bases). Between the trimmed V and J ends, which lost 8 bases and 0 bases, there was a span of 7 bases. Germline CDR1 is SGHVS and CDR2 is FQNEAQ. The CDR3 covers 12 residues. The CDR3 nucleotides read TGTGCCAGCGGGGACTCTAACTATGGCTACACCTTC. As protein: CASGDSNYGYTF.